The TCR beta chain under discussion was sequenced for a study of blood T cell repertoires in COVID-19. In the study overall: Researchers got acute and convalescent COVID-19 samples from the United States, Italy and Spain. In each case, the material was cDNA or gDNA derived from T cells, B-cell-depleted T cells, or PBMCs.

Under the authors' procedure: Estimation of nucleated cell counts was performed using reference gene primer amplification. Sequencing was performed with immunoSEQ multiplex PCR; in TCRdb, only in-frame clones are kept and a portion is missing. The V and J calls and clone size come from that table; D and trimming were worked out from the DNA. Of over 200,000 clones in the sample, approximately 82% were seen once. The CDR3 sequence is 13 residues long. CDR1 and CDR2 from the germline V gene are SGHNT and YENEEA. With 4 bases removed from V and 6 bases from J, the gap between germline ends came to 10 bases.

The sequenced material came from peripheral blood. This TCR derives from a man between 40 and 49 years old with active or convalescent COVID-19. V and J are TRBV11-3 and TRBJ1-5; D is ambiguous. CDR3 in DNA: TGTGCCAGCAGCTCCGCGAGAGCTCAGCCCCAGCATTTT. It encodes CASSSARAQPQHF.